These T cell receptor beta chains were read from a single sample in a study of neurological immune-mediated disorders. One entry per CDR3 protein, called by TCRdb with MiXCR from the 5' RACE reads. The sample yields 84,000 or so distinct CDR3 sequences, under 4.5% seen once. Sequenced sample: PBMCs. Receptors originate from a woman aged 55-75 years with multiple sclerosis. Both conserved end residues are part of each CDR3. D genes are given only for firm matches. Rows may omit the clone size; those that give it use once, few, many or a size class.

>NA|TRBJ2-2|TRBV12-3/TRBV12-4|many
TGTGCCAGCAGCAGACCCGGGGAGCTGTTTTTT
CASSRPGELFF
>TRBD2|TRBJ2-7|TRBV20-1|many
TGCAGTGCTAGAGATCTCGGGACTAGCGGGGGCCAGCTTTACGAGCAGTACTTC
CSARDLGTSGGQLYEQYF
>NA|TRBJ2-1|TRBV5-5|many
TGTGCCAGCAGCTTACCGATGACAGGCTCCTACAATGAGCAGTTCTTC
CASSLPMTGSYNEQFF
>NA|TRBJ1-2|TRBV5-1|NA
TGCGCCAGCAGCTTGGCCCAGGCGGGAGACGGCTACACCTTC
CASSLAQAGDGYTF
>NA|TRBJ2-1|TRBV11-2|few
TGTGCCAGCAGCTTAGGGGGTCTCCGCAGCTCCTACAATGAGCAGTTCTTC
CASSLGGLRSSYNEQFF
>NA|TRBJ2-1|TRBV10-3|many
TGTGCCATCAGTGATTCGCGGAACAATGAGCAGTTCTTC
CAISDSRNNEQFF
>TRBD2|TRBJ2-7|TRBV20-1|many
TGCAGTGCTAGTAGTGGGACTAGCGAATCGTACTTC
CSASSGTSESYF
>NA|TRBJ1-1|TRBV12-3/TRBV12-4|many
TGTGCCAGCAGTTTAAGTACGGGCACTGAAGCTTTCTTT
CASSLSTGTEAFF
>TRBD2|TRBJ2-5|TRBV4-2|many
TGTGCCAGCAGCCTAGAAGGGAGTAGCGGGGGGGCGGAGACCCAGTACTTC
CASSLEGSSGGAETQYF
>NA|TRBJ2-5|TRBV5-6|few
TGTGCCAGCAGCTTCGACATGGGGGTCGAGACCCAGTACTTC
CASSFDMGVETQYF
>NA|TRBJ2-1|TRBV9|many
TGTGCCAGCAGCGTAGGATTGGAGACTAGCTCCTACAATGAGCAGTTCTTC
CASSVGLETSSYNEQFF
>TRBD1|TRBJ2-3|TRBV6-5|many
TGTGCCAGCAGAACAGGGGGGACAGATACGCAGTATTTT
CASRTGGTDTQYF
>NA|TRBJ1-4|TRBV5-1|many
TGCGCCAGCAGCCCAAAAATGAGGGGTGGTGAAAAACTGTTTTTT
CASSPKMRGGEKLFF
>NA|TRBJ2-5|TRBV29-1|many
TGCAGCGTTGGGGACCGAGAGACCCAGTACTTC
CSVGDRETQYF
>NA|TRBJ2-3|TRBV7-9|many
TGTGCCAGCAGGACGGACAGTCCCACAGATACGCAGTATTTT
CASRTDSPTDTQYF
>NA|TRBJ2-3|TRBV12-3/TRBV12-4|many
TGTGCCAGCACCCATCAGCGCACCACGAGGAACCTCACAGATACGCAGTATTTT
CASTHQRTTRNLTDTQYF
>NA|TRBJ2-5|TRBV5-1|many
TGCGCCAGCAGCTTGGGGGCAGGGGAGGAGACCCAGTACTTC
CASSLGAGEETQYF
>NA|TRBJ2-7|TRBV11-2|once
TGTGCCAGCAGCTTAGAATTCGAGCAGTACTTC
CASSLEFEQYF
>TRBD1|TRBJ2-7|TRBV6-5|many
TGTGCCAGCAGTTATACGACAGGGATGATCTACGAGCAGTACTTC
CASSYTTGMIYEQYF
>NA|TRBJ2-2|TRBV5-1|many
TGCGCCAGCAGAGCAGGGGTTCCGGACACCGGGGAGCTGTTTTTT
CASRAGVPDTGELFF
>NA|TRBJ1-5|TRBV6-2/TRBV6-3|many
TGTGCCAGCAGCTTCCAGGGGTCTAGCAATCAGCCCCAGCATTTT
CASSFQGSSNQPQHF
>NA|TRBJ2-3|TRBV5-1|many
TGCGCCAGCCACAAAGGGGGGCGCACAGATACGCAGTATTTT
CASHKGGRTDTQYF